A selection of T cell receptor beta chains follows, all from one sample in a study of blood T cell repertoires in COVID-19. Assay: immunoSEQ multiplex PCR; the TCRdb copy retains only in-frame clones and omits some. The sample lists about 61,000 clones; about 80% were seen once. The sequenced sample was peripheral blood. Every receptor here comes from an elderly man with active or convalescent COVID-19. CDR3s include the opening cysteine and the closing phenylalanine or tryptophan. The order of the fields is V gene, J gene, CDR3 protein.

V: TRBV10-3
J: TRBJ2-1
CDR3: CAISEGTSGRADYNEQFF

V: TRBV7-2
J: TRBJ2-3
CDR3: CASSSPASLAAITDTQYF

V: TRBV5-4
J: TRBJ1-3
CDR3: CASSLAAGQGAYTIYF

V: TRBV7-9
J: TRBJ2-2
CDR3: CASSLEVASGIVSGELFF

V: TRBV5-1
J: TRBJ2-2
CDR3: CASSGTENTGELFF

V: TRBV7-9
J: TRBJ1-2
CDR3: CASSKLDITNYGYTF

V: TRBV10-3
J: TRBJ1-2
CDR3: CAAQTGGNYGYTF

V: TRBV7-2
J: TRBJ2-3
CDR3: CASIRRTIRTDTQYF

V: TRBV6-5
J: TRBJ2-7
CDR3: CASRDPGDEQYF

V: TRBV27
J: TRBJ2-7
CDR3: CASRRENRGGYEQYF

V: TRBV9
J: TRBJ2-3
CDR3: CASSPPSGSSGTQYF

V: TRBV29-1
J: TRBJ2-5
CDR3: CSAASQGGGKETQYF

V: TRBV4-2
J: TRBJ2-5
CDR3: CASSQDVGLAETQYF

V: TRBV2
J: TRBJ1-6
CDR3: CASSGQLDSPLHF

V: TRBV7-2
J: TRBJ1-2
CDR3: CASSGPGRGDYGYTF

V: TRBV18
J: TRBJ1-4
CDR3: CASSPPGETNEKLFF

V: TRBV27
J: TRBJ1-4
CDR3: CAGTLTGGPFF

V: TRBV4-2
J: TRBJ2-1
CDR3: CASSQEALAHNEQFF

V: TRBV19
J: TRBJ2-3
CDR3: CASSMGQGSADTQYF

V: TRBV28
J: TRBJ1-5
CDR3: CASRSGQKGNQPQHF

V: TRBV4-2
J: TRBJ2-7
CDR3: CASSRTIESYEQYF

V: TRBV5-1
J: TRBJ1-4
CDR3: CASSLGATSANEKLFF

V: TRBV10-3
J: TRBJ2-1
CDR3: CAIRLAGNNEQFF

V: TRBV7-9
J: TRBJ2-7
CDR3: CASSLVAGEQYF

V: TRBV25-1
J: TRBJ1-5
CDR3: CASSVGHRNQPQHF

V: TRBV27
J: TRBJ1-4
CDR3: CASSTTRNNEKLFF

V: TRBV4-1
J: TRBJ1-2
CDR3: CASSQDNKQNYYGYTF

V: TRBV10-2
J: TRBJ2-7
CDR3: CASSQGYEQYF

V: TRBV5-4
J: TRBJ2-2
CDR3: CASSFQGGGELFF

V: TRBV7-3
J: TRBJ2-2
CDR3: CASSLSGGGPGELFF

V: TRBV7-8
J: TRBJ1-1
CDR3: CASSLEVPFGAPNTEAFF

V: TRBV19
J: TRBJ1-2
CDR3: CASSSQGHLGYTF

V: TRBV7-2
J: TRBJ2-7
CDR3: CASSLRTGPGEQYF

V: TRBV9
J: TRBJ1-2
CDR3: CASSVAGTGRDYGYTF

V: TRBV24-1
J: TRBJ2-2
CDR3: CATGQGAVGELFF

V: TRBV6-6
J: TRBJ1-4
CDR3: CASSPNGGNEKLFF

V: TRBV5-1
J: TRBJ2-3
CDR3: CASSWGRGGTDTQYF

V: TRBV15
J: TRBJ2-3
CDR3: CATSRKREWGTDTQYF

V: TRBV7-2
J: TRBJ2-5
CDR3: CASSLSGTGGETQYF

V: TRBV3-1/TRBV3-2
J: TRBJ2-7
CDR3: CASSQQGVSYEQYF

V: TRBV9
J: TRBJ2-7
CDR3: CASSVGDRAYEQYF

V: TRBV4-1
J: TRBJ2-7
CDR3: CASSRGQGADYEQYF

V: TRBV5-5
J: TRBJ1-1
CDR3: CASSRQGRNTEAFF

V: TRBV25-1
J: TRBJ2-3
CDR3: CASSVQGGTDTQYF

V: TRBV9
J: TRBJ2-2
CDR3: CASSIQQGPSAYGELFF

V: TRBV7-3
J: TRBJ2-1
CDR3: CASSLLKREYNEQFF

V: TRBV7-9
J: TRBJ1-4
CDR3: CASSLGSRATNEKLFF

V: TRBV6-1
J: TRBJ1-2
CDR3: CASSDLTVYGYTF

V: TRBV11-2
J: TRBJ2-7
CDR3: CASPGYEQYF

V: TRBV3-1/TRBV3-2
J: TRBJ1-1
CDR3: CASSSTGQANTEAFF

V: TRBV9
J: TRBJ2-1
CDR3: CASSPLTSSYNEQFF

V: TRBV28
J: TRBJ2-1
CDR3: CASRRISGQSSYNEQFF